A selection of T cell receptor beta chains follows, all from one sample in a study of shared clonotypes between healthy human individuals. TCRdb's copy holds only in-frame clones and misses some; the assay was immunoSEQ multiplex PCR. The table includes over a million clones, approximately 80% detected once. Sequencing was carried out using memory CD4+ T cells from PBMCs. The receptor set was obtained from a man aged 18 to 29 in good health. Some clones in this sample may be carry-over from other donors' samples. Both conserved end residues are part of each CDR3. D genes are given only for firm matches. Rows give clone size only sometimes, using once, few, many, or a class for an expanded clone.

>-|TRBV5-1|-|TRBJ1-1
CASSQRGDTEAFF
TGCGCCAGCAGCCAAAGGGGGGACACTGAAGCTTTCTTT
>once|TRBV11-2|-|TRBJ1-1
CASSLDRRSEAFF
TGTGCCAGCAGCTTAGACAGGCGCTCTGAAGCTTTCTTT
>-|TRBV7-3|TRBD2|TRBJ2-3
CASSLGRVAGSTDTQYF
TGTGCCAGCAGCTTAGGTCGGGTAGCGGGCAGCACAGATACGCAGTATTTT
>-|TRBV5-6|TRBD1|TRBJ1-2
CASSWSTGSYGYTF
TGTGCCAGCAGCTGGTCGACAGGGTCTTATGGCTACACCTTC
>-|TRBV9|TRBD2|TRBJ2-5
CASSGDWAGGETQYF
TGTGCCAGCAGCGGAGACTGGGCGGGAGGAGAGACCCAGTACTTC
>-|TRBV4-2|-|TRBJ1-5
CASSQIVGDGNQPQHF
TGTGCCAGCAGCCAAATTGTGGGGGATGGCAATCAGCCCCAGCATTTT
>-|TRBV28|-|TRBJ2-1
CASSPRLNEQFF
TGTGCCAGCAGCCCAAGGTTAAATGAGCAGTTCTTC
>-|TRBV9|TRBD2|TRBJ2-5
CASSVDSGRAGQETQYF
TGTGCCAGCAGCGTAGATTCCGGGAGGGCAGGACAAGAGACCCAGTACTTC
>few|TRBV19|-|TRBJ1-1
CASSKGEFTEAFF
TGTGCCAGTAGTAAGGGGGAGTTCACTGAAGCTTTCTTT
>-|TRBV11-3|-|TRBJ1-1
CASSLVGGSEAFF
TGTGCCAGCAGCTTAGTGGGGGGGTCTGAAGCTTTCTTT
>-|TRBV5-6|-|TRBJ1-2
CASSLADGYTF
TGTGCCAGCAGCTTGGCCGATGGCTACACCTTC
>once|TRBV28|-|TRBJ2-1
CASSPPRGINEQFF
TGTGCCAGCAGCCCCCCGCGAGGGATCAATGAGCAGTTCTTC
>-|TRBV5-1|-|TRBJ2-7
CASSLGQQLTYEQYF
TGCGCCAGCAGCCTCGGACAGCAACTTACCTACGAGCAGTACTTC
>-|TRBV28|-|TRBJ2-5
CASSPYGPPRETQYF
TGTGCCAGCAGCCCCTACGGCCCGCCGCGGGAGACCCAGTACTTC
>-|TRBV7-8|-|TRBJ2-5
CASSSNPGAKETQYF
TGTGCCAGCAGCTCCAACCCTGGAGCGAAAGAGACCCAGTACTTC
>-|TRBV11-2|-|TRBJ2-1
CASSSPRSWGEQFF
TGTGCCAGCAGCTCCCCACGGTCTTGGGGTGAGCAGTTCTTC
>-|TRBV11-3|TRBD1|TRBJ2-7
CASSPGTGGGGPYEQYF
TGTGCCAGCAGCCCCGGGACAGGGGGCGGGGGGCCCTACGAGCAGTACTTC
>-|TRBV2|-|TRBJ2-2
CASRSQGSITGELFF
TGTGCCAGCAGATCACAGGGTTCGATCACCGGGGAGCTGTTTTTT
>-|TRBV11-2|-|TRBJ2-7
CASSAFGSLVDEQYF
TGTGCCAGCAGCGCCTTTGGGAGCCTCGTGGACGAGCAGTACTTC
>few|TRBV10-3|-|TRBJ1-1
CAGAQDGNSEAFF
TGTGCCGGAGCGCAGGATGGGAACTCTGAAGCTTTCTTT
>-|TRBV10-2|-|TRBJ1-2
CASSEGGIYGYTF
TGCGCCAGCAGTGAGGGGGGTATCTATGGCTACACCTTC
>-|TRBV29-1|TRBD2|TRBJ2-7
CSVERTSGGEQYF
TGCAGCGTTGAGAGAACTAGCGGGGGCGAGCAGTACTTC
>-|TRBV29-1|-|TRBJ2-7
CSVGAGVGVEQYF
TGCAGCGTTGGCGCGGGTGTAGGGGTCGAGCAGTACTTC
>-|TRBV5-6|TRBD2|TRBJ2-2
CASSRPYGLAGAAGELFF
TGTGCCAGCAGCCGACCATACGGGCTAGCGGGAGCGGCCGGGGAGCTGTTTTTT
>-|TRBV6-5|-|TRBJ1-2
CASRNNYGYTF
TGTGCCAGCAGGAATAACTATGGCTACACCTTC
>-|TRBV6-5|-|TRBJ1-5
CASSLMDSNQPQHF
TGTGCCAGCAGTTTAATGGACAGCAATCAGCCCCAGCATTTT
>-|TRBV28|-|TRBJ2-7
CASSWNYEQYF
TGTGCCAGCAGCTGGAACTACGAGCAGTACTTC
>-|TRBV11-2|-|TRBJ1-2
CASSPGIGGYTF
TGTGCCAGCAGCCCCGGGATCGGGGGCTACACCTTC
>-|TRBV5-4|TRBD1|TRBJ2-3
CATGTGTDTQYF
TGTGCCACCGGGACAGGGACAGATACGCAGTATTTT
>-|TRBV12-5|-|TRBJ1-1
CASGPGGNTEAFF
TGTGCTAGTGGTCCGGGGGGGAACACTGAAGCTTTCTTT
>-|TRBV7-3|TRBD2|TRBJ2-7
CASSLGTSGSYEQYF
TGTGCCAGCAGCCTAGGGACTAGCGGGAGTTACGAGCAGTACTTC
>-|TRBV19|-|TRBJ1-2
CASSMTGGDYGYTF
TGTGCCAGTAGTATGACCGGGGGCGACTATGGCTACACCTTC
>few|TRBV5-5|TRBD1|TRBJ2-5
CASSSVDREGTQYF
TGTGCCAGCAGCTCTGTGGACAGGGAAGGGACCCAGTACTTC
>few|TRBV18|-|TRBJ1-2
CASSPDGLNYGYTF
TGTGCCAGCTCACCAGACGGCCTTAACTATGGCTACACCTTC
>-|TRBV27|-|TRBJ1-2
CASSFRAFYGYTF
TGTGCCAGCAGTTTTAGGGCTTTCTATGGCTACACCTTC
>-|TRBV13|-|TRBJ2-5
CASSPLETQYF
TGTGCCAGCAGTCCCCTGGAGACCCAGTACTTC
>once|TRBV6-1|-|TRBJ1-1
CASSRQGAEAFF
TGTGCCAGCAGCCGGCAAGGGGCTGAAGCTTTCTTT
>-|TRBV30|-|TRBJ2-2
CAWNRFSVVTGELFF
TGTGCCTGGAACAGGTTTTCAGTTGTGACCGGGGAGCTGTTTTTT
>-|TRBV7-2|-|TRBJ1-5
CASSPGIYQPQHF
TGTGCCAGCAGCCCTGGGATATATCAGCCCCAGCATTTT
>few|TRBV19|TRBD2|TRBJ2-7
CASSINREGGYEQYF
TGTGCCAGTAGTATAAATCGGGAGGGAGGCTACGAGCAGTACTTC
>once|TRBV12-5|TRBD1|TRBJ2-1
CASGLVVTGTANEQFF
TGTGCTAGTGGTTTGGTCGTAACCGGGACAGCCAATGAGCAGTTCTTC